This T cell receptor (beta chain) was recovered during a study of regulatory dendritic cells for organ transplantation. Study-level background: Monocytes received vitamin D3 on days 0 and 4, IL-10 on day 4.

This clone is large within its sample. As yet, its antigen is unknown. Sequenced by immunoSEQ multiplex PCR; TCRdb stores in-frame clones only, minus some. In the table there are roughly 4,200 clones, about three fifths of which are singletons. Findings and caveats of the study: Between individuals, the alloreactive memory CD8+ T cell pool differed considerably.

The CDR3 is made up of 13 amino acids. In germline, CDR1 is SGHNT, CDR2 YENEEA. Trimming shortened V by 6 bases and J by 2 bases, and 11 bases separated the two germline ends. Sorted subsets were CFSE-labeled and cultured approximately 5 days with allogeneic dendritic cells. The V and J genes are TRBV11-3 and TRBJ2-7, with TRBD2 as a possible D gene (6 bases). Sequencing was done on a sample of memory CD8+ T cells from blood cultured with regulatory dendritic cells. Subset specified: CD45RO+ memory T cells. The receptor's source is a human donor in good health. Here the CDR3 DNA reads TGTGCCAGCAGTCCGCGGGGCCCCTACGAGCAGTACTTC. It encodes CASSPRGPYEQYF.